The entry below gives a single T cell receptor (beta chain) sequence along with its context. Its antigen is as yet unknown. The repertoire was sequenced with immunoSEQ multiplex PCR; TCRdb's copy has only in-frame clones and lacks some. The repertoire consists of just over 150,000 clones, with 90% occurring once and the leading ten covering about 2%. Germline values: CDR1 MNHEY, CDR2 SMNVEV (reference sequence). V was pared by 6 bases and J by 7 bases, with 12 bases between. CDR3 length: 13 amino acids. This sample is part of a study of T cell responses to AZD1222 COVID-19 vaccine. Study observations and caveats: Targets within unmutated variant regions were reportedly found for nearly half of spike-specific TCRs. Among vaccine-associated CD4 TCRs, coverage spanned spike, with dominance at 160-218 and 743-854. Every sample of the repertoires postdated the peak T cell response.

The gene calls are TRBV27 and TRBJ1-4; no reliable D call. The TCR comes from an adult in good health. Here the sequenced sample was peripheral blood, taken on day 0 of AZD1222 vaccination. CDR3 protein: CASRWGLGEKLFF. Here the CDR3 DNA reads TGTGCCAGCAGATGGGGTTTGGGTGAAAAACTGTTTTTT.